Listed here is a single T cell receptor (beta chain). Its antigen is currently not known. The sample holds no much larger clone one base away, and base qualities are not on file. Looking up the germline V gene yields CDR1 KGHDR and CDR2 SFDVKD. Including the terminal cysteine and phenylalanine, the CDR3 comprises 14 residues. The kept DNA is CDR3 alone, 42 bases in frame from the first base. Trimming takes 10 bases from V and 0 bases from J, and the germline ends sit 13 bases apart. This entry belongs to a study of T-cell reconstitution after alpha-beta-depleted transplantation in children (dated by TCRdb to the mid-2010s). Context from the whole study: Using TCR repertoire profiling, the study quantitatively followed how T-cell immune reconstitution unfolded in children after TCRalphabeta/CD19-depleted allogeneic hematopoietic cell transplantation.

The treatment or condition label, read with the paper, signifies: allogeneic hematopoietic cell transplantation with graft depleted of TCRalphabeta T cells and CD19 B cells. Transplant recipients were children who received TCRalphabeta/CD19-depleted allogeneic hematopoietic cell grafts. Summary of the overall study and its limitations: Over subsequent months, a decline in hyperexpanded clone frequencies was noted, and after one year, T-cell counts and TCRbeta diversity were mostly ascribed to newly produced T cells. About two months after transplant, the apparently early recovery of alphabetaT-cell counts reportedly depended on just several hundred clones that had expanded rapidly and came from non-depleted graft cells. The high TCRbeta diversity at day 60 in some patients was ascribed to recipient T cells and intrathymic progenitors that had survived conditioning.

The library was produced with PCR. Sequencing relied on an Illumina HiSeq 2500. Molecular barcoding was employed in the preparation of TCR libraries, with unique molecular identifiers being used to normalize TCRbeta repertoire quantification. The public reads were quality trimmed at Q25 with fastp and then assembled into clones with MiXCR by TCRdb, keeping productive beta chains. Identical CDR3 protein sequences are pooled into one entry, listed with their most common genes and DNA. The sample has about 420,000 distinct CDR3 sequences on record, 15% to 20% of them singletons. The biggest ten clones account for just under 30% of the sample.

The TCR comes from a boy in the first two years of life who had a stem cell transplant for Wiskott-Aldrich syndrome, so the T cells may come from the graft donor. Sequenced here: PBMCs, mostly from graft donor cells, sampled 360 days after TCRalphabeta/CD19-depleted stem cell transplant. The chain links TRBV24-1 with TRBJ2-3; TRBD2 could be the D gene, as 5 bases match. The DNA is as follows: TGTGCCACATCCCACCCGGGGAGCACAGATACGCAGTATTTT. Its amino acids are CATSHPGSTDTQYF.